This is a list of T cell receptor beta chains from one sample in a study of blood T cell repertoires in COVID-19. Produced via immunoSEQ multiplex PCR; TCRdb's table is partial and in-frame only. This sample has around 60,000 clones, with around 80% found just once. The sequenced material came from peripheral blood. The receptors were sampled from a man aged 30-40 years with COVID-19, enrolled during active disease. CDR3s include the opening cysteine and the closing phenylalanine or tryptophan. The D gene is left open where the match is weak. A clone size is listed for some rows: how often the clone was seen (once, few, many), or a class if it is expanded.

>-|15|TRBJ1-5|-|TRBV9
CASSVDGAGNQPQHF
TGTGCCAGCAGCGTAGATGGGGCGGGAAATCAGCCCCAGCATTTT
>-|14|TRBJ1-3|few|TRBV7-9
CASSLVSSGNTIYF
TGTGCCAGCAGCTTAGTGAGCTCTGGAAACACCATATATTTT
>-|13|TRBJ1-5|-|TRBV4-1
CASSSHLQAEEHF
TGCGCCAGCAGCTCCCACCTACAGGCCGAGGAGCATTTT
>TRBD2|15|TRBJ2-1|once|TRBV15
CATSRGSGLYNEQFF
TGTGCCACCAGCAGAGGTAGCGGGTTATACAATGAGCAGTTCTTC
>TRBD1|15|TRBJ2-7|-|TRBV10-3
CAIRGRAGGTDEQYF
TGTGCCATCAGGGGTCGGGCAGGGGGCACAGACGAGCAGTACTTC
>TRBD1|15|TRBJ2-7|-|TRBV15
CATRERQGTSYEQYF
TGTGCCACCAGGGAGAGACAGGGGACTTCCTACGAGCAGTACTTC
>-|14|TRBJ1-4|-|TRBV5-1
CASSLGAGNEKLFF
TGCGCCAGCAGCTTGGGGGCCGGTAATGAAAAACTGTTTTTT
>-|15|TRBJ2-5|-|TRBV27
CASSARDFGLETQYF
TGTGCCAGCAGTGCCCGGGACTTCGGTTTGGAGACCCAGTACTTC
>-|13|TRBJ1-2|-|TRBV4-1
CASSHLTDYGYTF
TGCGCCAGCAGCCATCTCACAGACTATGGCTACACCTTC
>TRBD1|17|TRBJ1-1|once|TRBV4-1
CASSQAGRGRKGTEAFF
TGCGCCAGCAGCCAAGCCGGGAGGGGGCGAAAGGGCACTGAAGCTTTCTTT
>TRBD2|16|TRBJ2-2|-|TRBV29-1
CSVVFLAGVYTGELFF
TGCAGCGTCGTTTTTCTAGCGGGGGTTTACACCGGGGAGCTGTTTTTT
>-|14|TRBJ1-3|-|TRBV11-2
CASSLARAGNTIYF
TGTGCCAGCAGCTTAGCGAGGGCTGGAAACACCATATATTTT
>-|13|TRBJ2-7|-|TRBV12-3/TRBV12-4
CASSLWTVYEQYF
TGTGCCAGCAGTTTATGGACAGTCTACGAGCAGTACTTC
>-|15|TRBJ1-1|-|TRBV4-3
CASSQQQGPITEAFF
TGCGCCAGCAGCCAACAGCAGGGGCCCATCACTGAAGCTTTCTTT
>-|11|TRBJ2-3|-|TRBV30
CAWRWADTQYF
TGTGCCTGGCGGTGGGCGGATACGCAGTATTTT
>-|19|TRBJ2-1|-|TRBV7-9
CASSLEGAGGPASYNEQFF
TGTGCCAGCAGCTTAGAGGGTGCGGGTGGCCCCGCCTCCTACAATGAGCAGTTCTTC
>-|16|TRBJ1-4|-|TRBV7-2
CASSLAGGRLGEKLFF
TGTGCCAGCAGCTTAGCCGGCGGCCGCCTCGGCGAAAAACTGTTTTTT
>TRBD1|14|TRBJ2-5|once|TRBV9
CASSGTGDIETQYF
TGTGCCAGCAGTGGGACAGGGGATATAGAGACCCAGTACTTC
>TRBD1|13|TRBJ2-5|-|TRBV19
CASTPGQGETQYF
TGTGCCAGTACCCCCGGACAGGGAGAGACCCAGTACTTC
>TRBD1|16|TRBJ1-2|few|TRBV7-9
CASSRDRGPGNYGYTF
TGTGCCAGCAGCCGGGACAGGGGCCCTGGTAACTATGGCTACACCTTC
>-|16|TRBJ2-1|-|TRBV6-2/TRBV6-3
CASSPTSLRAYNEQFF
TGTGCCAGCAGCCCTACTAGCCTGCGCGCCTACAATGAGCAGTTCTTC
>TRBD2|15|TRBJ2-2|few|TRBV4-1
CASSQEMAGVGELFF
TGCGCCAGCAGCCAAGAAATGGCGGGAGTAGGGGAGCTGTTTTTT
>-|14|TRBJ1-1|once|TRBV4-3
CASSQGLANTEAFF
TGCGCCAGCAGCCAGGGACTGGCGAACACTGAAGCTTTCTTT
>-|16|TRBJ2-1|-|TRBV5-1
CASRSTSTGSYNEQFF
TGCGCCAGCAGATCTACTAGCACGGGCTCCTACAATGAGCAGTTCTTC
>-|15|TRBJ2-3|-|TRBV28
CASRFQGMSTDTQYF
TGTGCCAGCAGGTTCCAGGGCATGAGCACAGATACGCAGTATTTT
>TRBD2|17|TRBJ2-3|-|TRBV5-1
CASSLGLAGGGTDTQYF
TGCGCCAGCAGCTTGGGACTAGCGGGAGGTGGCACAGATACGCAGTATTTT
>-|15|TRBJ1-1|-|TRBV6-5
CASSYSTEPNTEAFF
TGTGCCAGCAGTTACTCAACAGAGCCGAACACTGAAGCTTTCTTT
>TRBD1|15|TRBJ1-5|-|TRBV2
CASRPTTGRRQPQHF
TGTGCCAGCCGCCCTACGACAGGGCGGAGACAGCCCCAGCATTTT
>-|15|TRBJ1-1|-|TRBV3-1/TRBV3-2
CASSLTGRGNTEAFF
TGTGCCAGCAGCCTTACAGGGAGGGGGAACACTGAAGCTTTCTTT